The rows below give T cell receptor beta chains drawn from one sample of a study of memory CD4+ T cells and cytomegalovirus serostatus. Only in-frame clones appear in the TCRdb table, and some are missing; sequencing was by immunoSEQ multiplex PCR. The sample consists of roughly 50,000 clones, around 78% of them appearing once. The material sequenced was memory CD4+ T cells from blood. The receptors were gathered from an adult in good health and CMV-seronegative. CDR3s include the opening cysteine and the closing phenylalanine or tryptophan. Each record gives: J gene, clone size, V gene, D gene, CDR3 DNA, CDR3 protein. A D gene is named only where the DNA matches it firmly. The size entry is marked missing in some rows and otherwise reads once, few, many or a size class.

J gene: TRBJ2-7; clone size: .; V gene: TRBV5-1; D gene: TRBD2; CDR3 DNA: TGCGCCAGCAGCGACACCAGCGGGAGCGAGCAGTACTTC; CDR3 protein: CASSDTSGSEQYF
J gene: TRBJ2-5; clone size: .; V gene: TRBV5-4; D gene: .; CDR3 DNA: TGTGCCAGCAGCCCGCTCCCCTCAGAGACCCAGTACTTC; CDR3 protein: CASSPLPSETQYF
J gene: TRBJ1-2; clone size: .; V gene: TRBV5-1; D gene: .; CDR3 DNA: TGCGCCAGCAGCTTGGTCCCCCCTGGCTACACCTTC; CDR3 protein: CASSLVPPGYTF
J gene: TRBJ1-1; clone size: .; V gene: TRBV7-9; D gene: .; CDR3 DNA: TGTGCCAGCAGCTTAGCAGGGGCTAAGAGTGAAGCTTTCTTT; CDR3 protein: CASSLAGAKSEAFF
J gene: TRBJ2-2; clone size: few; V gene: TRBV28; D gene: .; CDR3 DNA: TGTGCCAGCAGTTCAAAACCGGGGGACCCCACCGGGGAGCTGTTTTTT; CDR3 protein: CASSSKPGDPTGELFF
J gene: TRBJ2-2; clone size: few; V gene: TRBV19; D gene: .; CDR3 DNA: TGTGCCAGTAGTATAGTTCTGTACACCGGGGAGCTGTTTTTT; CDR3 protein: CASSIVLYTGELFF
J gene: TRBJ1-1; clone size: .; V gene: TRBV6-1; D gene: .; CDR3 DNA: TGTGCCAGCAGTGTTTTTGGGCTCGGCACTGAAGCTTTCTTT; CDR3 protein: CASSVFGLGTEAFF
J gene: TRBJ2-5; clone size: .; V gene: TRBV19; D gene: TRBD1; CDR3 DNA: TGTGCCAGTAGTATGTTAAGTCCAGGGGGAAGAGAGACCCAGTACTTC; CDR3 protein: CASSMLSPGGRETQYF
J gene: TRBJ2-7; clone size: .; V gene: TRBV19; D gene: TRBD1; CDR3 DNA: TGTGCCAGTAGTATGTACCCAAATACAGGGGCCTCCACCTACGAGCAGTACTTC; CDR3 protein: CASSMYPNTGASTYEQYF
J gene: TRBJ2-5; clone size: .; V gene: TRBV5-6; D gene: .; CDR3 DNA: TGTGCCAGCAGCTTGGGACAGAAAGAGTACTTC; CDR3 protein: CASSLGQKEYF
J gene: TRBJ1-5; clone size: .; V gene: TRBV2; D gene: TRBD1; CDR3 DNA: TGTGCCAGCAGTAACGGGGACAGGCCCAATCAGCCCCAGCATTTT; CDR3 protein: CASSNGDRPNQPQHF
J gene: TRBJ1-1; clone size: .; V gene: TRBV6-5; D gene: TRBD1; CDR3 DNA: TGTGCCAGCAGCAACCGGGACAGGAACACTGAAGCTTTCTTT; CDR3 protein: CASSNRDRNTEAFF
J gene: TRBJ1-3; clone size: .; V gene: TRBV19; D gene: .; CDR3 DNA: TGTGCCAGTACGGGACCGAAAAACACCATATATTTT; CDR3 protein: CASTGPKNTIYF
J gene: TRBJ1-5; clone size: .; V gene: TRBV6-5; D gene: .; CDR3 DNA: TGTGCCAGCAGAAAAGGGGCCGGAGGCCCCCAGCATTTT; CDR3 protein: CASRKGAGGPQHF
J gene: TRBJ1-2; clone size: .; V gene: TRBV7-8; D gene: .; CDR3 DNA: TGTGCCAGCAGCCCAGAGGCCAGCACCTATGGCTACACCTTC; CDR3 protein: CASSPEASTYGYTF
J gene: TRBJ2-7; clone size: .; V gene: TRBV9; D gene: .; CDR3 DNA: TGTGCCAGCAGCGTAGCCCCCACAGGCTACGAGCAGTACTTC; CDR3 protein: CASSVAPTGYEQYF
J gene: TRBJ2-1; clone size: .; V gene: TRBV10-1; D gene: TRBD2; CDR3 DNA: TGCGCCACCGGACTAGCGGGAGGGGGGAGTGAGCAGTTCTTC; CDR3 protein: CATGLAGGGSEQFF
J gene: TRBJ2-2; clone size: .; V gene: TRBV6-5; D gene: .; CDR3 DNA: TGTGCCACCATCTTAGCGGTCACCGGGGAGCTGTTTTTT; CDR3 protein: CATILAVTGELFF
J gene: TRBJ2-1; clone size: .; V gene: TRBV6-1; D gene: .; CDR3 DNA: TGTGCCAGCAGTGGAGTAAATGAGCAGTTCTTC; CDR3 protein: CASSGVNEQFF
J gene: TRBJ2-1; clone size: .; V gene: TRBV27; D gene: .; CDR3 DNA: TGTGCCAGCGGCAGTGGTTTCTCCTACAATGAGCAGTTCTTC; CDR3 protein: CASGSGFSYNEQFF
J gene: TRBJ2-5; clone size: .; V gene: TRBV7-9; D gene: .; CDR3 DNA: TGTGCCAGCAGCTTAGTTGGGCAGAGAGAGACCCAGTACTTC; CDR3 protein: CASSLVGQRETQYF
J gene: TRBJ2-2; clone size: .; V gene: TRBV5-6; D gene: .; CDR3 DNA: TGTGCCAGCAGCAGACGGGGAATCAACACCGGGGAGCTGTTTTTT; CDR3 protein: CASSRRGINTGELFF
J gene: TRBJ1-6; clone size: .; V gene: TRBV28; D gene: .; CDR3 DNA: TGTGCCAGCACCACGTCCCTCTCCCCGGGACAAACTCTTAATTCACCCCTCCACTTT; CDR3 protein: CASTTSLSPGQTLNSPLHF
J gene: TRBJ2-1; clone size: .; V gene: TRBV7-2; D gene: TRBD1; CDR3 DNA: TGTGCCAGCAGCCGTGGGGGGACAGGGCTCAATGAGCAGTTCTTC; CDR3 protein: CASSRGGTGLNEQFF
J gene: TRBJ1-1; clone size: .; V gene: TRBV25-1; D gene: TRBD1; CDR3 DNA: TGTGCCAGCAGTGGCTCAGGGGGAAAGAACACTGAAGCTTTCTTT; CDR3 protein: CASSGSGGKNTEAFF
J gene: TRBJ2-2; clone size: .; V gene: TRBV5-6; D gene: .; CDR3 DNA: TGTGCCAGCAGCGCCATGGGACTTAACACCGGGGAGCTGTTTTTT; CDR3 protein: CASSAMGLNTGELFF